This T cell receptor beta chain was recovered during a study of blood T cell repertoires in COVID-19. Turning to the study itself: Some COVID-19 samples were acute and others convalescent; all came from the United States, Italy and Spain. The cDNA or gDNA used as material had been derived from T cells, B-cell-depleted T cells, or PBMCs.

In the source study's methods: How many nucleated cells were present was estimated from reference gene primer amplification. Here immunoSEQ multiplex PCR was the method, and the copy in TCRdb shows in-frame clones only, minus some. V and J calls plus clone size are reproduced from that table; the DNA served to infer D and trimming. The sample contains some 700,000 clones, about nine tenths of which appear only once. Trimming took off 4 bases at V and 0 bases at J, with 9 bases between the two ends. This CDR3 has 13 amino acids. CDR1 is SQVTM and CDR2 is ANQGSEA in the germline V gene. This clone was seen only a few times.

The origin of this receptor is a woman between 18 and 29 years old with acute or convalescent COVID-19. The source material was peripheral blood. V is TRBV29-1 and J is TRBJ1-1; D is perhaps TRBD1 (5 bases). The CDR3 region is CSVGTLMNTEAFF. The CDR3 nucleotides are TGCAGCGTTGGGACACTCATGAACACTGAAGCTTTCTTT.